These 5 T cell receptor beta chains were sequenced from one sample in a study of beta chain features in type 1 diabetes. Study observations and caveats: Type 1 diabetes patients had moderately but significantly shorter TCRB CDR3s in all four CD4+ subsets.

Reverse transcribing all isolated RNA meant expressed TCRB transcripts were sequenced. Assay: immunoSEQ multiplex PCR; the TCRdb copy retains only in-frame clones and omits some. The sample shows about 650,000 clones, 9.5% to 15% of them seen only once. No antigen has been assigned to these receptors. The sample taken for sequencing was naive CD4+ T cells from blood. All receptors come from a young man with type 1 diabetes.

This clone was seen a handful of times. The rearrangement uses TRBV11-3 and TRBJ2-2; the match to TRBD1 covers 8 bases. CDR3 length: 17 amino acids. J lost 1 base, V lost 1 base, and 5 bases had no gene match. Germline-derived CDR1 and CDR2 are SGHNT and YENEEA. This CDR3 reads CASSLADRGVNTGELFF. The CDR3 DNA sequence: TGTGCCAGCAGCTTAGCTGACAGGGGAGTGAACACCGGGGAGCTGTTTTTT.

This clone was recorded a few times. The chain combines TRBV7-9 with TRBJ2-7; a weak D match, TRBD2 (6 bases). V was cut by 5 bases and J by 3 bases, with 23 bases left in between. The germline V gene encodes CDR1 SEHNR and CDR2 FQNEAQ (reference sequence). The CDR3 is 17 residues long. The CDR3 DNA sequence: TGTGCCAGCAGCCCAAACCCCGGGACTCAAAGGGGCTACGAGCAGTACTTC. Protein: CASSPNPGTQRGYEQYF.

This clone was detected only a few times. V usage is TRBV5-4 and J usage is TRBJ2-3, with D possibly TRBD1 on 5 matching bases. Germline lookup yields CDR1 SGHNT and CDR2 YYREEE (reference sequence). The CDR3 has 14 residues. The germline V and J ends were trimmed by 1 base and 5 bases, with 11 bases remaining between them. The DNA of the CDR3 is TGTGCCAGCAGCTTGCCAGGGTTGGGAGATACGCAGTATTTT. This translates into CASSLPGLGDTQYF.

The CDR3 region is CASIAQGNSYEQYF. CDR3 in DNA: TGTGCCAGCATAGCTCAGGGTAATTCCTACGAGCAGTACTTC. The chain has TRBV6-5 and TRBJ2-7, with D maybe TRBD1 (5 bases). Trimming removed 7 bases at V and 1 base at J, with 14 bases between. In germline, CDR1 is MNHEY, CDR2 SVGAGI. CDR3 size: 14 residues.

This clone has only a few counts. The genes are TRBV10-2 and TRBJ2-1; no clear D. The CDR3 length is 12 residues. The germline CDR1 and CDR2 sequences are WSHSY and SAAADI. V gave up 3 bases and J gave up 6 bases, with 6 bases separating them. CDR3 protein: CASSDRFNEQFF. CDR3 in DNA: TGCGCCAGCAGTGATAGATTCAATGAGCAGTTCTTC.